A selection of T cell receptor beta chains follows, all from one sample in a study of T cell responses to AZD1222 COVID-19 vaccine. Generated by immunoSEQ multiplex PCR, the TCRdb table keeps only in-frame clones and is missing some. This table holds 100,000 to 150,000 clones, about 89% found once. The starting material was peripheral blood, obtained on day 0 of AZD1222 vaccination. The receptors here all came from an adult in good health. Each CDR3 is given with its conserved first and last residue. A D gene is named only where the DNA matches it firmly. Some rows have no size entry. The others give once, few or many, or a class for an expanded clone.

TRBJ2-7 few TRBD2 TRBV3-1/TRBV3-2 CASSLRGGRVYEQYF TGTGCCAGCAGCCTCCGCGGGGGGCGGGTCTACGAGCAGTACTTC
TRBJ2-1 NA NA TRBV29-1 CSDLPSEGSEQFF TGCAGCGACCTACCTTCGGAGGGGAGTGAGCAGTTCTTC
TRBJ1-6 NA TRBD1 TRBV19 CASSPPPQGAYNSPLHF TGTGCCAGTAGTCCTCCCCCCCAGGGGGCCTATAATTCACCCCTCCACTTT
TRBJ2-5 NA NA TRBV18 CASSPMGPQETQYF TGTGCCAGCTCACCCATGGGCCCACAAGAGACCCAGTACTTC
TRBJ1-5 NA NA TRBV19 CASNTGKDQPQHF TGTGCCAGTAACACAGGGAAGGATCAGCCCCAGCATTTT
TRBJ1-6 NA NA TRBV21-1 CASSGRRSSYNSPLHF TGTGCCAGCAGCGGAAGAAGAAGCTCCTATAATTCACCCCTCCACTTT
TRBJ1-4 NA NA TRBV5-5 CASLLGRGSGEKLFF TGTGCCAGCCTATTGGGGCGGGGGTCAGGAGAAAAACTGTTTTTT
TRBJ2-7 NA NA TRBV3-1/TRBV3-2 CASSQAGGGYEQYF TGTGCCAGCAGCCAAGCAGGGGGGGGCTACGAGCAGTACTTC
TRBJ2-7 NA NA TRBV7-6 CASSLEVFGQYEQYF TGTGCCAGCAGCTTAGAAGTCTTTGGGCAATACGAGCAGTACTTC
TRBJ1-2 NA NA TRBV13 CASSLGARRAPYGYTF TGTGCCAGCAGCTTAGGCGCTAGACGCGCCCCGTATGGCTACACCTTC
TRBJ1-2 NA NA TRBV6-5 CASRGAFNYGYTF TGTGCCAGCAGGGGAGCCTTTAACTATGGCTACACCTTC
TRBJ1-5 NA TRBD1 TRBV24-1 CATSDPTGGSNQPQHF TGTGCCACCAGTGACCCGACAGGGGGTAGCAATCAGCCCCAGCATTTT
TRBJ1-5 NA NA TRBV10-3 CAIRGAIGEPQHF TGTGCCATCAGAGGGGCAATAGGAGAGCCCCAGCATTTT
TRBJ1-2 NA TRBD1 TRBV5-6 CASSLGGREEGYTF TGTGCCAGCAGCTTAGGGGGCAGAGAGGAAGGCTACACCTTC
TRBJ2-5 NA NA TRBV5-1 CASSLVRGQETQYF TGCGCCAGCAGCTTGGTCCGCGGACAAGAGACCCAGTACTTC
TRBJ1-6 few NA TRBV6-5 CASSYSSESSPLHF TGTGCCAGCAGTTACTCGAGCGAGAGTTCACCCCTCCACTTT
TRBJ1-3 NA NA TRBV4-2 CASSQDDPGPSGSGNTIYF TGTGCCAGCAGCCAGGACGACCCGGGACCGTCTGGTTCTGGAAACACCATATATTTT
TRBJ1-1 once NA TRBV2 CASSERGGGLLGTEAFF TGTGCCAGCAGTGAAAGGGGGGGTGGACTTTTGGGCACTGAAGCTTTCTTT
TRBJ1-1 NA NA TRBV7-8 CASSRGRAMNTEAFF TGTGCCAGCAGCCGGGGGAGGGCCATGAACACTGAAGCTTTCTTT
TRBJ2-5 NA TRBD2 TRBV9 CASSTAGGQETQYF TGTGCCAGCAGCACCGCGGGGGGGCAAGAGACCCAGTACTTC
TRBJ1-4 NA NA TRBV9 CASSVSAQGNEKLFF TGTGCCAGCAGCGTATCTGCACAGGGTAATGAAAAACTGTTTTTT
TRBJ2-4 NA NA TRBV11-3 CASSSSVEDIQYF TGTGCCAGCAGCTCATCGGTGGAGGACATTCAGTACTTC
TRBJ1-5 few NA TRBV6-6 CASSYIGSNQPQHF TGTGCCAGCAGTTACATAGGAAGCAATCAGCCCCAGCATTTT
TRBJ2-3 NA NA TRBV5-6 CASSMTGEDTQYF TGTGCCAGCAGCATGACAGGCGAAGATACGCAGTATTTT
TRBJ1-3 few NA TRBV13 CASSLGRGDTIYF TGTGCCAGCAGCTTAGGCCGGGGGGACACCATATATTTT
TRBJ2-7 NA NA TRBV6-5 CATSQEGVGEQYF TGTGCCACTAGTCAGGAGGGAGTAGGCGAGCAGTACTTC
TRBJ1-1 NA TRBD1 TRBV14 CASRRGGLAEAFF TGTGCCAGCAGGCGAGGGGGCTTGGCTGAAGCTTTCTTT
TRBJ1-2 NA TRBD1 TRBV9 CASSQLTGAGYGYTF TGTGCCAGCAGCCAACTGACAGGGGCCGGCTATGGCTACACCTTC
TRBJ1-1 NA NA TRBV11-2 CASSHSVGGVTEAFF TGTGCCAGCAGCCACTCGGTGGGGGGGGTCACTGAAGCTTTCTTT
TRBJ1-1 NA NA TRBV18 CASSSDWGDTEAFF TGTGCCAGCTCATCCGACTGGGGGGACACTGAAGCTTTCTTT
TRBJ1-4 NA TRBD1 TRBV18 CASSPPGQGDEKLFF TGTGCCAGCTCACCCCCGGGACAGGGGGATGAAAAACTGTTTTTT
TRBJ1-5 NA TRBD1 TRBV19 CASSIAGKGAGFQPQHF TGTGCCAGTAGTATCGCCGGAAAGGGGGCTGGTTTTCAGCCCCAGCATTTT
TRBJ2-1 NA NA TRBV29-1 CSAKLQVNEQFF TGCAGCGCCAAGCTACAGGTCAATGAGCAGTTCTTC
TRBJ2-2 NA NA TRBV9 CASSSRTNTGELFF TGTGCCAGCAGCTCTCGGACAAACACCGGGGAGCTGTTTTTT
TRBJ1-6 once NA TRBV4-2 CASSQDSVERTNSPLHF TGTGCCAGCAGCCAAGATTCAGTCGAAAGGACCAATTCACCCCTCCACTTT
TRBJ1-5 medium-sized TRBD1 TRBV19 CATLPGGNQPQHF TGTGCCACCCTACCAGGGGGTAATCAGCCCCAGCATTTT
TRBJ2-2 NA TRBD2 TRBV27 CAIGRIRPNTGELFF TGTGCCATCGGGAGGATCAGGCCGAACACCGGGGAGCTGTTTTTT